The 11 T cell receptor beta chains given below trace back to one sample, sequenced in a study of cytomegalovirus exposure and HLA in healthy donors. Vbeta (60) and Jbeta (13) primers were used in the PCR. The data were produced by immunoSEQ multiplex PCR, yet TCRdb's version contains in-frame clones alone and is incomplete. The sample has 150,000 to 200,000 clones; around three quarters are singletons. Sequencing input: PBMCs. These receptors were collected from a man aged 30 to 45 in good health and CMV-seropositive.

In its sample, this clone ranks as medium-sized. The identical CDR3 is also encoded by other nucleotide sequences in the sample. CDR3 DNA: TGTGCCAGCAGCGAGCGGGGGGGCCAAGAGACCCAGTACTTC. Translating it yields CASSERGGQETQYF. The rearrangement uses TRBV25-1 and TRBJ2-5; 10 nucleotides line up with TRBD2. Germline loops: CDR1 MGHDK, CDR2 SYGVNS. The CDR3 extends over 14 amino acids. The junction had 2 bases not matched to a gene; V was cut back by 6 bases and J by 1 base.

The V gene is TRBV11-2, the J gene TRBJ1-2; D may be TRBD1 (5 bases). The ends were cut back, 3 bases at V and 7 bases at J, with 12 bases in the middle. From germline, CDR1 is SGHAT and CDR2 FQNNGV. This CDR3 comprises 13 residues. Here the CDR3 reads CASSFGGDGGYTF. CDR3 DNA sequence: TGTGCCAGCAGCTTTGGAGGGGACGGTGGCTACACCTTC.

A few counts support this clone. The chain joins TRBV6-5 to TRBJ1-6; no firm D call. V shed 9 bases and J shed 6 bases, with 15 bases lying between them. The V gene's germline CDR1 is MNHEY and CDR2 SVGAGI. The CDR3 consists of 14 residues. In DNA, the CDR3 is TGTGCCAGTCTACCCCGCTCCCTTAATTCACCCCTCCACTTT. As protein: CASLPRSLNSPLHF.

This clone has only one observation. The chain links TRBV7-9 to TRBJ1-2; the match to TRBD1 covers 8 bases. Losses at the gene ends were 4 bases for V and 8 bases for J; bases not matched to a gene: 9. Germline V gives CDR1 SEHNR, CDR2 FQNEAQ (reference sequence). The CDR3 has 14 amino acids. CDR3 bases: TGTGCCAGCAGCTCAATGGACAGGGTTCAAGGCTACACCTTC. This codes for CASSSMDRVQGYTF.

V is TRBV5-1 and J is TRBJ2-1, with 8 bases matching TRBD2. CDR3 length equals 15 residues. CDR1 SGHRS and CDR2 YFSETQ come from the germline V gene. V lost 2 bases, J lost 3 bases, and 4 bases stayed unmatched. CDR3 sequence reads: CASSLLADSYNEQFF. CDR3 bases: TGCGCCAGCAGCTTACTAGCGGATAGCTACAATGAGCAGTTCTTC.

The rearrangement links TRBV28 to TRBJ2-3; perhaps TRBD1 as D (6 bases). Germline loops: CDR1 MDHEN, CDR2 SYDVKM. The CDR3 covers 17 residues. The germline V and J ends were trimmed by 5 bases and 0 bases, with 18 bases remaining between them. CDR3 sequence: CASSLPPGASSTDTQYF. As DNA, the CDR3 is TGTGCCAGCAGTCTCCCCCCAGGGGCCTCTAGCACAGATACGCAGTATTTT.

V gene TRBV6-1 combines with J gene TRBJ2-5, with TRBD1 as a possible D gene (6 bases). V gave up 8 bases and J gave up 4 bases, with 11 bases separating them. Germline V gene sequence: CDR1 MNHNS, CDR2 SASEGT. This CDR3 comprises 12 residues. CDR3 nucleotide sequence: TGTGCCAGCGTAACAGGGAGAGAGACCCAGTACTTC. Amino acids: CASVTGRETQYF.

The sample holds one count of this clone. The gene calls are TRBV6-6 and TRBJ1-6, with 7 bases lining up with TRBD1. With 7 bases clipped from V and 10 bases from J, the junction kept 10 bases outside the gene matches. The CDR3 runs 14 residues. Germline-derived CDR1 and CDR2 are MNHNY and SVGAGI (reference sequence). CDR3 in amino acids: CASTQTGLGSPLHF. For the CDR3, the DNA is TGTGCCAGCACCCAGACAGGGTTAGGATCACCCCTCCACTTT.

The chain recombines TRBV28 with TRBJ1-3; D is possibly TRBD1 (6 bases). CDR1 is MDHEN and CDR2 is SYDVKM in the germline V gene. This CDR3 contains 16 residues. Trimming removed 5 bases from V and 0 bases from J, with 14 bases in between. CDR3 DNA sequence: TGTGCCAGCAGTCCACCCAGGGGAGACTCTGGAAACACCATATATTTT. This codes for CASSPPRGDSGNTIYF.

The chain couples TRBV10-1 to TRBJ1-2; TRBD1 might be the D (6 bases). Trimming stripped 3 bases from V and 7 bases from J, with 15 bases between. The CDR3 runs to 14 residues. Looked up from germline, CDR1 is WNHNN and CDR2 is SYGVQD (reference sequence). This chain's CDR3 is CASSDNGQTVGYTF. In DNA form, the CDR3 reads TGCGCCAGCAGTGATAACGGACAGACCGTTGGCTACACCTTC.

The chain employs TRBV12-5 and TRBJ2-2; 7 bases are shared with TRBD1. Losses at the gene ends were 6 bases for V and 6 bases for J; bases not matched to a gene: 7. In germline, CDR1 is LGHNT, CDR2 FRNRAP. The CDR3 spans 14 residues. The CDR3 is CASGPLTGPGELFF. In DNA, the CDR3 is TGTGCTAGTGGACCACTGACAGGGCCCGGGGAGCTGTTTTTT. Full variable domain (rest looked up from reference TRBV12-5 and TRBJ2-2): DARVTQTPRHKVTEMGQEVTMRCQPILGHNTVFWYRQTMMQGLELLAYFRNRAPLDDSGMPKDRFSAEMPDATLATLKIQPSEPRDSAVYFCASGPLTGPGELFFGEGSRLTVL.